The 7 T cell receptor beta chains presented below share a single source sample, sequenced in a study of PD-L1 blockade in urothelial cancer. This table comes from immunoSEQ multiplex PCR, and its TCRdb copy is limited to in-frame clones, with some not included. Of 53,000 or so clones in the sample, approximately 90% are singletons; the top ten hold roughly 2.5%. As to time point: peripheral blood 6 weeks after treatment start. Specimen: PBMCs, collected around atezolizumab (anti-PD-L1) treatment. The receptor set was obtained from a man in his fifties or sixties with urothelial cancer.

This rearrangement joins TRBV7-2 to TRBJ2-1, with 10 nucleotides matching TRBD2. V shed 0 bases and J 9 bases; nucleotides not matched to a gene: 5. The CDR3 covers 15 residues. The germline V gene has CDR1 SGHTA and CDR2 FQGNSA. The CDR3 DNA is TGTGCCAGCAGCTTAGCGTCTAGCGGGAGAGGTGAGCAGTTCTTC. It translates to CASSLASSGRGEQFF.

The chain employs TRBV30 and TRBJ2-3, with 9 nucleotides matching TRBD2. Germline values: CDR1 GTSNPN, CDR2 SVGIG (reference sequence). The CDR3 is 17 residues long. J lost 0 bases, V lost 0 bases, and 7 bases had no gene match. This CDR3 is CAWSVATSGWSTDTQYF. The CDR3 DNA follows: TGTGCCTGGAGTGTAGCAACTAGCGGGTGGAGCACAGATACGCAGTATTTT.

CDR3 amino acids: CASSPLDQGAGTEAFF. The CDR3 coding sequence is TGTGCCAGCAGCCCCTTGGATCAGGGTGCCGGCACTGAAGCTTTCTTT. The gene calls are TRBV11-2 and TRBJ1-1; the D gene is possibly TRBD1 (5 bases). Germline assignment: CDR1 SGHAT and CDR2 FQNNGV. Trimming shortened V by 5 bases and J by 4 bases, and 20 bases separated the two germline ends. The CDR3 covers 16 residues.

CDR3 residues: CASSVGTGGPYEQYF. The CDR3 nucleotides read TGTGCCAGCAGCGTCGGGACAGGGGGCCCCTACGAGCAGTACTTC. V usage is TRBV7-2 and J usage is TRBJ2-7; TRBD1 aligns across 12 bases. Trimming removed 5 bases from V and 2 bases from J; junction bases left unmatched: 4. The CDR3 is 15 residues long. Germline lookup yields CDR1 SGHTA and CDR2 FQGNSA.

This clone is medium-sized (0.01 to 0.1%) within its sample. The junction differs from germline at one of its ends, possibly a read error. The rearrangement links TRBV10-1 to TRBJ1-2; weak D call: TRBD1 (5 bases). The CDR3 contains 12 residues. Germline CDR1 is WNHNN and CDR2 is SYGVQD (reference sequence). CDR3 amino acids: CATTKSTDNEAF. CDR3 in DNA: TGCGCCACAACTAAATCGACAGATAATGAAGCCTTC.

V gene TRBV4-2 combines with J gene TRBJ1-4; D is possibly TRBD1 (5 bases). Trimming took off 1 base at V and 4 bases at J, with 7 bases between the two ends. CDR3 length: 14 amino acids. The germline V gene encodes CDR1 LGHNA and CDR2 YNFKEQ. The chain's CDR3 is CASSQGGDNEKLFF. CDR3 in DNA: TGTGCCAGCAGCCAAGGGGGGGATAATGAAAAACTGTTTTTT.

This clone was picked up one time. The chain employs TRBV7-2 and TRBJ2-1; 11 bases line up with TRBD2. Trimming cost V 1 base and J 6 bases; bases outside gene matches: 2. Looked up from germline, CDR1 is SGHTA and CDR2 is FQGNSA. CDR3 size: 15 residues. In nucleotides, the CDR3 is TGTGCCAGCAGCTTAGAACTAGCGGGAGTCAATGAGCAGTTCTTC. Its translation: CASSLELAGVNEQFF.